This T cell receptor (beta chain) emerged from a study of shared clonotypes between healthy human individuals. Points from the study as a whole: Limited genetic and exposure-history diversity came from having few donors.

Notes on this clone: Its specificity is not known.

V shed 4 bases and J shed 5 bases, with 14 bases lying between them. The CDR3 consists of 14 residues. Germline values: CDR1 MNHEY, CDR2 SMNVEV (reference sequence). Naive CD8 cells lacked CD45RO, underwent positive selection for CCR7 and left out terminally differentiated effector memory CD45RA+ cells. Splitting of each subset's genomic DNA was done evenly across several immunoSEQ plates. Original handling: ImmunoSEQ output lacked quality scores and full-length reads, limiting matched filtering. Profiled with immunoSEQ multiplex PCR; TCRdb holds only in-frame clones, not every one. The V and J calls and clone size were taken over from that table, and D and trimming were inferred from the DNA. The sample carries around 600,000 clones, around 96% recorded once.

The sequencing input was naive CD8+ T cells sorted from blood. The chain has TRBV27 and TRBJ2-5; D could derive from TRBD1 or TRBD2 (5 bases each). The sequence was obtained from a woman in her twenties or thirties in good health. The CDR3 region has the DNA TGTGCCAGCAGTTCACGGGGCGCAGGGGAGACCCAGTACTTC. Translating it yields CASSSRGAGETQYF.